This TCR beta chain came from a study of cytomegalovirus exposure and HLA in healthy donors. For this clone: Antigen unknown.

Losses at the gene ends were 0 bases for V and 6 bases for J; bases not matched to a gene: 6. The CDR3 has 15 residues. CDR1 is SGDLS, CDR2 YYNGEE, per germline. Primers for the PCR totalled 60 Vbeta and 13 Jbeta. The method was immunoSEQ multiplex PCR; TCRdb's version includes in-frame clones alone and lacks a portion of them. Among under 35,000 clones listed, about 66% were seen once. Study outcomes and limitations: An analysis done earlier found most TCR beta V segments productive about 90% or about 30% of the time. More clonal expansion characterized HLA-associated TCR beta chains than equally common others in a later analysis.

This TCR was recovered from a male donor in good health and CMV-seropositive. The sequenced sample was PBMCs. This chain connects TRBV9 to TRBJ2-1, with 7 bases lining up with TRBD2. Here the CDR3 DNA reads TGTGCCAGCAGCGTAGCTCCGGGGAGGGTCAATGAGCAGTTCTTC. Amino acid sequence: CASSVAPGRVNEQFF.